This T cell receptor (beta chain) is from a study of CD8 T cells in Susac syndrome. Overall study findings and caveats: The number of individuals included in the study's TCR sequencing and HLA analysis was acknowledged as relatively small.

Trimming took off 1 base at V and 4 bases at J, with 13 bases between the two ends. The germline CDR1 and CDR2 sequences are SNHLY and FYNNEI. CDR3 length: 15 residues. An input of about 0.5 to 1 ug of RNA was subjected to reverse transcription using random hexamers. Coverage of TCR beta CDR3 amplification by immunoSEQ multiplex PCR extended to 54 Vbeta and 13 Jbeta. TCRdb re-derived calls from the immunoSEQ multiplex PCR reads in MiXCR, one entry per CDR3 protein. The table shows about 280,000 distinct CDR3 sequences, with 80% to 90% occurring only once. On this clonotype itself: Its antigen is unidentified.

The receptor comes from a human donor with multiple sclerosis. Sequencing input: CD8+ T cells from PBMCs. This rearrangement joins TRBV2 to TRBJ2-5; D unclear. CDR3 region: CASSEEEMQRETQYF. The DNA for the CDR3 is TGTGCCAGCAGTGAAGAAGAGATGCAACGAGAGACCCAGTACTTC.